What follows are 22 T cell receptor beta chains derived from one specimen sequenced in a study of CD8+ T cells in alopecia areata. The authors extracted RNA and reverse transcribed it into cDNA as the sequencing template. Sequencing was performed with immunoSEQ multiplex PCR; in TCRdb, only in-frame clones are kept and a portion is missing. The table shows about 200,000 clones, with 57% occurring only once. This specimen consisted of CD4+ T cells sorted from blood, obtained at week 0. These receptor sequences come from a human donor with alopecia areata.

The genes are TRBV29-1 and TRBJ1-5, with D possibly TRBD1 on 6 matching bases. This CDR3 spans 13 amino acids. The germline gives CDR1 SQVTM, CDR2 ANQGSEA. V lost 5 bases and J lost 4, with 12 bases in between. The CDR3 DNA reads as TGCAGCGTTACAACAGGGCTTAATCAGCCCCAGCATTTT. Encoded protein: CSVTTGLNQPQHF.

V and J are TRBV30 and TRBJ2-7; D is perhaps TRBD1 (6 bases). Germline lookup yields CDR1 GTSNPN and CDR2 SVGIG (reference sequence). The CDR3 is 15 residues long. The germline V and J ends were trimmed by 2 bases and 0 bases, with 14 bases remaining between them. The CDR3 region has the DNA TGTGCCTGGAGTAAGGGACACCGAAGCTCCTACGAGCAGTACTTC. It codes for CAWSKGHRSSYEQYF.

This clone was counted between two and nine times. The chain uses TRBV29-1 and TRBJ1-4, with D maybe TRBD1 (5 bases). CDR1 SQVTM and CDR2 ANQGSEA come from the germline V gene. Trimming cost V 6 bases and J 8 bases, with 16 bases left between them. CDR3 size: 13 residues. In DNA, the CDR3 is TGCAGCGTGGGATCGGGGCAGGGCGAAAAACTGTTTTTT. Translated, it gives CSVGSGQGEKLFF.

The gene calls are TRBV6-6 and TRBJ2-3, with D unresolved. This CDR3 is 14 amino acids long. V was clipped by 2 bases and J by 4 bases, with 10 bases between them. Germline CDR1 MNHNY, CDR2 SVGAGI (reference sequence). The CDR3, as DNA: TGTGCCAGCAGTTACCAAAGGTCGGCAGATACGCAGTATTTT. Its translation: CASSYQRSADTQYF.

The V gene is TRBV11-2, the J gene TRBJ1-1; the D is unclear. Trimming removed 5 bases at V and 5 bases at J, with 6 bases between. Germline V gene data show CDR1 as SGHAT and CDR2 as FQNNGV. The CDR3 runs to 11 residues. The CDR3 loop is CASSLRTEAFF. The CDR3 DNA sequence: TGTGCCAGCAGCCTACGGACTGAAGCTTTCTTT.

This rearrangement joins TRBV29-1 to TRBJ1-2; tentative D call: TRBD1 (5 bases). The V end lost 4 bases, the J end lost 4 bases, and 13 bases lay between the germline ends. The CDR3 has 13 residues. Germline-derived CDR1 and CDR2 are SQVTM and ANQGSEA. In DNA, the CDR3 is TGCAGCGTTGTGGGGGTGAACTCCTATGGCTACACCTTC. It yields the protein CSVVGVNSYGYTF.

This clone was detected only a few times. The rearrangement joins TRBV2 to TRBJ1-1; possibly TRBD1 for D (5 bases). Germline loops: CDR1 SNHLY, CDR2 FYNNEI. This CDR3 region has 12 residues. The germline V and J ends were trimmed by 5 bases and 11 bases, with 15 bases remaining between them. The DNA for the CDR3 is TGTGCCAGCAGTCCAGACAGCCTGAGGGCTTTCTTT. The encoded protein is CASSPDSLRAFF.

This chain uses TRBV2 with TRBJ2-3; 11 bases are a match to TRBD1. With 3 bases clipped from V and 4 bases from J, the junction kept 9 bases outside the gene matches. Germline V lookup: CDR1 SNHLY, CDR2 FYNNEI. CDR3 length: 17 amino acids. The CDR3 here is CASSEGWGTGGADTQYF. CDR3 nucleotide sequence: TGTGCCAGCAGTGAGGGGTGGGGGACAGGGGGAGCAGATACGCAGTATTTT. Filled out from reference TRBV2 and TRBJ2-3, the complete variable domain reads EPEVTQTPSHQVTQMGQEVILRCVPISNHLYFYWYRQILGQKVEFLVSFYNNEISEKSEIFDDQFSVERPDGSNFTLKIRSTKLEDSAMYFCASSEGWGTGGADTQYFGPGTRLTVL.

V usage is TRBV5-6 and J usage is TRBJ1-5, with D possibly matching TRBD1 (6 bases). V was pared by 0 bases and J by 5 bases, with 12 bases between. This CDR3 comprises 15 residues. Germline CDR1 and CDR2: SGHDT and YYEEEE. The CDR3 loop is CASSLAPGADQPQHF. In DNA, the CDR3 is TGTGCCAGCAGCTTGGCCCCAGGGGCGGATCAGCCCCAGCATTTT.

The chain couples TRBV5-1 to TRBJ2-6; TRBD1 matches at 7 bases. The CDR3 runs 17 residues. The V gene end was trimmed by 0 bases and the J gene end by 0 bases; junction bases not matched to a gene: 3. Germline loops: CDR1 SGHRS, CDR2 YFSETQ. For the CDR3, the DNA is TGCGCCAGCAGCTTGGCGGACAGGAGCTCTGGGGCCAACGTCCTGACTTTC. Protein: CASSLADRSSGANVLTF.

The chain recombines TRBV13 with TRBJ2-4, with TRBD1 matching over 9 bases. Germline assignment: CDR1 PRHDT and CDR2 FYEKMQ (reference sequence). The CDR3 covers 13 residues. The junction had 2 bases not matched to a gene; V was cut back by 5 bases and J by 6 bases. CDR3 sequence: CASSRGQGNIQYF. DNA for the CDR3: TGTGCCAGCAGCCGGGGACAGGGAAACATTCAGTACTTC.

The V and J genes are TRBV7-9 and TRBJ2-6; D unclear. In germline, CDR1 is SEHNR, CDR2 FQNEAQ (reference sequence). The CDR3 consists of 18 residues. V was cut by 1 base and J by 0 bases, with 13 bases left in between. The DNA of the CDR3 is TGTGCCAGCAGCTTAGTTCCGGCAGATTACTCTGGGGCCAACGTCCTGACTTTC. Protein: CASSLVPADYSGANVLTF. Combining the CDR3 with reference TRBV7-9 and TRBJ2-6 gives the whole variable domain DTGVSQNPRHKITKRGQNVTFRCDPISEHNRLYWYRQTLGQGPEFLTYFQNEAQLEKSRLLSDRFSAERPKGSFSTLEIQRTEQGDSAMYLCASSLVPADYSGANVLTFGAGSRLTVL.

V and J are TRBV4-1 and TRBJ1-2; D is unresolved. The V gene lost 0 bases and the J gene lost 8 bases, with 16 bases spanning the gap. The CDR3 contains 15 residues. Looked up from germline, CDR1 is MGHRA and CDR2 is YSYEKL. CDR3 bases: TGCGCCAGCAGCCAAGAATGGAAAGAACGGCTCGGCTACACCTTC. Translated: CASSQEWKERLGYTF.

This clone was seen only a few times. This chain connects TRBV11-1 to TRBJ2-6; no firm D call. The CDR3 has 18 amino acids. The V gene's germline CDR1 is SGHAT and CDR2 FQDESV (reference sequence). V was cut by 5 bases and J by 0 bases, with 17 bases left in between. This chain's CDR3 is CASSPLAGPRSGANVLTF. CDR3 coding DNA: TGTGCCAGCAGCCCCCTGGCTGGACCCCGCTCTGGGGCCAACGTCCTGACTTTC. The whole variable domain, remainder taken from reference TRBV11-1 and TRBJ2-6, is EAEVAQSPRYKITEKSQAVAFWCDPISGHATLYWYRQILGQGPELLVQFQDESVVDDSQLPKDRFSAERLKGVDSTLKIQPAELGDSAMYLCASSPLAGPRSGANVLTFGAGSRLTVL.

This clone was found once. J is TRBJ2-7 and V is TRBV18, with TRBD2 matching 8 bases. Germline-derived CDR1 and CDR2 are KGHSH and LQKENI. CDR3 length equals 14 residues. Germline trimming cut 6 bases from V and 1 base from J; bases unmatched to any gene: 5. CDR3 sequence reads: CASSPASGSYEQYF. The CDR3, as DNA: TGTGCCAGCTCTCCCGCTAGCGGGTCCTACGAGCAGTACTTC.

V is TRBV5-1 and J is TRBJ1-4, with D hard to call. Germline CDR1 and CDR2: SGHRS and YFSETQ. V was cut by 0 bases and J by 3 bases, with 12 bases left in between. The CDR3 runs to 16 residues. The CDR3 sequence: CASSLAPWASNEKLFF. CDR3 nucleotide sequence: TGCGCCAGCAGCTTGGCCCCTTGGGCCTCTAATGAAAAACTGTTTTTT.

Only a few counts were recorded for this clone. CDR3 DNA: TGCGCCAGCACTTTTGTGGCTAGCGGGAGCCACGAGCAGTACTTC. Translated, it gives CASTFVASGSHEQYF. The rearrangement uses TRBV5-1 and TRBJ2-7; 10 bases map to TRBD2. The V gene's germline CDR1 is SGHRS and CDR2 YFSETQ. Trimming took 6 bases from V and 5 from J; bases not matched to a gene: 11. The CDR3 sequence is 15 residues long.

The rearrangement uses TRBV9 and TRBJ1-2, with 8 bases lining up with TRBD1. The CDR3 has 16 residues. Looked up from germline, CDR1 is SGDLS and CDR2 is YYNGEE. Unmatched junction bases numbered 12, after V lost 3 bases and J lost 5 bases. In DNA form, the CDR3 reads TGTGCCAGCAGCGGGGACAGGCATAACGCTATGTATGGCTACACCTTC. Its translation: CASSGDRHNAMYGYTF.

This chain connects TRBV29-1 to TRBJ2-3, with 10 bases matching TRBD2. V lost 6 bases and J lost 8; bases outside the gene matches: 17. CDR1 and CDR2 from the germline V gene are SQVTM and ANQGSEA. This CDR3 is 16 amino acids long. CDR3 DNA sequence: TGCAGCGTGCCCGCGAGCGGGGGGGCCTTCGGTAGTACGCAGTATTTT. Amino acid sequence: CSVPASGGAFGSTQYF.

This chain links TRBV5-1 with TRBJ2-1, with 8 bases identical to TRBD2. There are 17 residues in the CDR3. Losses at the gene ends were 4 bases for V and 9 bases for J; bases not matched to a gene: 18. CDR1 and CDR2 from the germline V gene are SGHRS and YFSETQ. The CDR3 loop is CASSPNLAGSTFGEQFF. The CDR3 region has the DNA TGCGCCAGCAGCCCGAATTTAGCGGGAAGCACTTTTGGTGAGCAGTTCTTC.

J is TRBJ2-4 and V is TRBV6-1; D not certain. The germline V gene encodes CDR1 MNHNS and CDR2 SASEGT. Trimming shortened V by 7 bases and J by 2 bases, and 12 bases separated the two germline ends. This CDR3 has 14 amino acids. CDR3 region: CASISTLTKNIQYF. The CDR3 DNA sequence: TGTGCCAGCATTTCGACTCTCACCAAAAACATTCAGTACTTC.

The V and J genes are TRBV9 and TRBJ2-1, with D uncertain. The CDR3 has 12 residues. Trimming cost V 0 bases and J 7 bases, with 5 bases left between them. Germline CDR1 and CDR2: SGDLS and YYNGEE. Written as DNA, the CDR3 is TGTGCCAGCAGCGTAGGTGCGAATGAGCAGTTCTTC. Residues: CASSVGANEQFF.